This entry lists 5 T cell receptor beta chains sequenced from one sample in a study of blood T cells in healthy people across ages. Using a J-beta primer mix together with a sample-barcoded 5' primer, a second PCR was run for about 7 to 12 cycles. From the 5' RACE reads, TCRdb called clonotypes with MiXCR, one entry per CDR3 protein. Among more than 900,000 distinct CDR3 sequences, under 30% were seen once, and the ten largest hold less than 0.75%. The data were also submitted as part of a second study, on T cells of mothers and their children.

Sequenced sample: blood. The source of these receptors is a girl aged 2-9 years in good health.

V is TRBV30 and J is TRBJ1-5; 7 nucleotides align to TRBD1. The CDR3 is 15 amino acids. Trimming removed 8 bases from V and 0 bases from J; junction bases left unmatched: 10. Germline CDR1 reads GTSNPN; CDR2 reads SVGIG (reference sequence). The chain's CDR3 is CAPSGQPYSNQPQHF. The CDR3, as DNA: TGTGCCCCTTCGGGACAGCCTTATAGCAATCAGCCCCAGCATTTT.

V is TRBV6-6 and J is TRBJ2-7, with unresolved D. Trimming took 6 bases from V and 0 from J, leaving 15 bases between them. This CDR3 contains 15 residues. Germline-derived CDR1 and CDR2 are MNHNY and SVGAGI (reference sequence). This CDR3 is CASSPMGFLSYEQYF. CDR3 in DNA: TGTGCCAGCAGCCCTATGGGGTTCCTCTCCTACGAGCAGTACTTC.

This rearrangement joins TRBV28 to TRBJ1-1; TRBD1 matches at 9 bases. From germline, CDR1 is MDHEN and CDR2 SYDVKM. The CDR3 has 14 residues. V lost 8 bases and J lost 6; bases outside the gene matches: 10. CDR3 sequence reads: CASDRDREFPEAFF. Here the CDR3 DNA reads TGTGCCAGCGACCGGGACAGGGAATTTCCTGAAGCTTTCTTT.

The rearrangement joins TRBV7-9 to TRBJ2-3; TRBD1 is a possible D gene (5 bases). CDR3 length: 13 amino acids. V lost 5 bases to trimming and J lost 3 bases, with 9 bases between them. CDR1 is SEHNR and CDR2 is FQNEAQ in the germline V gene (reference sequence). As DNA, the CDR3 is TGTGCCAGCAGCCCGCGACAGACAGATACGCAGTATTTT. Translation gives CASSPRQTDTQYF.

V is TRBV4-2 and J is TRBJ1-5; the D gene is possibly TRBD1 (5 bases). This CDR3 spans 15 amino acids. V lost 5 bases to trimming and J lost 7 bases, with 18 bases between them. The germline V gene encodes CDR1 LGHNA and CDR2 YNFKEQ. The CDR3 DNA is TGTGCCAGCAGCGGGGTTCAAGGGGAAGGACAGCCCCAGCATTTT. Its protein product is CASSGVQGEGQPQHF.